The text below deals with one T cell receptor beta chain. The target antigen is unknown. Sequencing ends 3 residues short of the CDR3 end; the germline J gene provides the rest. Prevalent HPV16 infections were excluded; only incident single HPV16 infections included. This sample was taken from a study of T cells in women clearing cervical HPV infection. Across the whole study: For cases, blood was sampled a median around 150 days after lesion detection, interquartile range about 90 to 230 days. Study conclusions and caveats: CIN3+ cases had significantly higher TCR repertoire richness than controls, but evenness did not differ. TRBV6-7 abundance was lower in cases than controls (roughly 0.11% versus 0.16%).

Produced via immunoSEQ multiplex PCR; TCRdb's table is partial and in-frame only. The listing records over 30,000 clones. This CDR3 is 12 amino acids long. Trimming took off 3 bases at V and 3 bases at J, with 6 bases between the two ends. Germline lookup yields CDR1 ENHRY and CDR2 SYGVKD. The sample comprised blood buffy coat. The J gene is TRBJ2-7, the V gene TRBV10-3, with D perhaps TRBD1 (5 bases). This clonotype was obtained from a woman between 18 and 75 years old with a cervical HPV16 infection that either progressed to CIN3+ or cleared (not recorded which). Incomplete CDR3 DNA: TGTGCCATCAGTGAAGACAGCTACGAG. It is translated as CAISEDSYE. The entire CDR3 protein reads CAISEDSYEQYF.